Following are 32 T cell receptor beta chains from one sample sequenced in a study of tumor-infiltrating lymphocytes in localized non-small cell lung cancer. The method was immunoSEQ multiplex PCR; TCRdb's version includes in-frame clones alone and lacks a portion of them. The table has under 35,000 clones, over 75% seen once. The specimen was lung tumor tissue. Receptor source: a human donor with non-small cell lung cancer.

This clone was seen just once. V usage is TRBV4-3 and J usage is TRBJ1-4; unclear D gene. The CDR3 runs to 13 residues. The germline CDR1 and CDR2 sequences are LGHNA and YSLEER. Trimming took off 0 bases at V and 10 bases at J, with 9 bases between the two ends. CDR3 coding DNA: TGCGCCAGCAGCCAAGATTGGGCGACAAAACTGTTTTTT. This encodes CASSQDWATKLFF.

This clone is a singleton in its sample. This chain connects TRBV5-6 to TRBJ2-3; D call uncertain. CDR1 and CDR2 (germline): SGHDT, YYEEEE. This CDR3 has 12 amino acids. V was clipped by 4 bases and J by 0 bases, with 3 bases between them. The CDR3: CASSRSTDTQYF. CDR3 nucleotide sequence: TGTGCCAGCAGCCGAAGCACAGATACGCAGTATTTT.

The V gene is TRBV10-1, the J gene TRBJ1-5; possible D gene TRBD1, 5 bases. The CDR3 totals 19 residues. Trimming shortened V by 2 bases and J by 3 bases, and 23 bases separated the two germline ends. Germline V gene lookup returns CDR1 WNHNN and CDR2 SYGVQD (reference sequence). The CDR3 DNA reads as TGCGCCAGCAGTGAGGGTGCGGGGAATAGGGGTTTAGACAATCAGCCCCAGCATTTT. Translating gives CASSEGAGNRGLDNQPQHF.

The chain is built from TRBV7-7 and TRBJ2-5; 9 nucleotides align to TRBD2. The germline gives CDR1 SSHAT, CDR2 FNYEAQ (reference sequence). This CDR3 has 16 amino acids. DNA for the CDR3: TGTGCTAGCCTGGCCATCAGCGGGGGGTCGGGAGAGACCCAGTACTTC. Residues: CASLAISGGSGETQYF.

The count of this clone is one. The chain is built from TRBV4-3 and TRBJ1-2, with D perhaps TRBD1 (5 bases). Germline V gene lookup returns CDR1 LGHNA and CDR2 YSLEER. The ends were cut back, 1 base at V and 0 bases at J, with 9 bases in the middle. The CDR3 runs 15 residues. CDR3 in amino acids: CASSQGRASNYGYTF. The CDR3 bases are TGCGCCAGCAGCCAAGGCAGGGCATCTAACTATGGCTACACCTTC.

This chain uses TRBV7-8 with TRBJ2-3; perhaps D is TRBD1 or TRBD2 (6 bases each). The ends were cut back, 1 base at V and 3 bases at J, with 11 bases in the middle. CDR1 and CDR2 from the germline V gene are SGHVS and FQNEAQ. The CDR3 runs to 15 residues. Here the CDR3 reads CASSLVGGGTDTQYF. Written as DNA, the CDR3 is TGTGCCAGCAGCTTAGTTGGAGGGGGGACAGATACGCAGTATTTT. The whole variable domain, remainder taken from reference TRBV7-8 and TRBJ2-3, is GAGVSQSPRYKVAKRGQDVALRCDPISGHVSLFWYQQALGQGPEFLTYFQNEAQLDKSGLPSDRFFAERPEGSVSTLKIQRTQQEDSAVYLCASSLVGGGTDTQYFGPGTRLTVL.

There are a few counts of this clone. This chain joins TRBV21-1 and TRBJ1-2. TRBV21-1 is shown as a pseudogene. The CDR3 length is 14 residues. CDR3 in amino acids: CASSKRSINYGYTF. CDR3 sequence (DNA): TGTGCCAGCAGCAAAAGGTCCATTAACTATGGCTACACCTTC.

The gene calls are TRBV29-1 and TRBJ1-4; D not certain. Germline lookup yields CDR1 SQVTM and CDR2 ANQGSEA. CDR3 size: 13 residues. The ends were cut back, 6 bases at V and 0 bases at J, with 8 bases in the middle. The CDR3 DNA reads TGCAGCGTAGCCGGTGCAACTAATGAAAAACTGTTTTTT. Its protein product is CSVAGATNEKLFF. Looking up the rest from reference TRBV29-1 and TRBJ1-4 gives the full variable domain: SAVISQKPSRDICQRGTSLTIQCQVDSQVTMMFWYRQQPGQSLTLIATANQGSEATYESGFVIDKFPISRPNLTFSTLTVSNMSPEDSSIYLCSVAGATNEKLFFGSGTQLSVL.

This clone has more than one count but fewer than ten. V is TRBV5-1 and J is TRBJ2-3; D gene uncertain. Looked up from germline, CDR1 is SGHRS and CDR2 is YFSETQ. With 0 bases removed from V and 0 bases from J, the gap between germline ends came to 5 bases. This CDR3 region has 14 residues. The DNA of the CDR3 is TGCGCCAGCAGCTTGGCGAGGAGCACAGATACGCAGTATTTT. This translates into CASSLARSTDTQYF.

This chain connects TRBV5-1 to TRBJ2-2; D is unclear. The V end lost 0 bases, the J end lost 3 bases, and 9 bases lay between the germline ends. Germline values: CDR1 SGHRS, CDR2 YFSETQ. This CDR3 comprises 15 residues. CDR3 DNA: TGCGCCAGCAGCTTGGGAGACTCAGACACCGGGGAGCTGTTTTTT. Translating it yields CASSLGDSDTGELFF.

J is TRBJ1-1 and V is TRBV4-3; TRBD1 matches 9 bases. The V gene end was trimmed by 0 bases and the J gene end by 8 bases; junction bases not matched to a gene: 4. The germline V gene has CDR1 LGHNA and CDR2 YSLEER. The CDR3 is 14 residues long. CDR3 nucleotides: TGCGCCAGCAGCCAAGAAACAGGGGGCGTCGAAGCTTTCTTT. Protein: CASSQETGGVEAFF.

The chain employs TRBV4-2 and TRBJ1-5; perhaps TRBD1 as D (6 bases). The CDR3 runs 14 residues. V lost 1 base to trimming and J lost 4 bases, with 8 bases between them. Germline V CDR1 and CDR2: LGHNA, YNFKEQ. CDR3 region: CASSQGTVNQPQHF. CDR3 sequence (DNA): TGTGCCAGCAGCCAAGGGACAGTAAATCAGCCCCAGCATTTT.

The CDR3 bases are TGTGCCACCAGCGGTACAAAGAACACTGAAGCTTTCTTT. It codes for CATSGTKNTEAFF. The chain carries TRBV15 and TRBJ1-1; unclear D gene. This CDR3 comprises 13 residues. In germline, CDR1 is LNHNV, CDR2 YYDKDF (reference sequence). Trimming shortened V by 5 bases and J by 1 base, and 8 bases separated the two germline ends.

The chain is built from TRBV18 and TRBJ1-2; the D is unclear. V dropped 5 bases and J dropped 4 bases, with 14 bases sitting between them. The CDR3 has 14 amino acids. Germline CDR1 KGHSH, CDR2 LQKENI. The CDR3 protein is CASSEVVPGYGYTF. The CDR3, as DNA: TGTGCCAGCTCAGAGGTGGTGCCGGGCTATGGCTACACCTTC.

The chain employs TRBV10-3 and TRBJ1-3; no definite D call. The V gene's germline CDR1 is ENHRY and CDR2 SYGVKD. With 6 bases removed from V and 3 bases from J, the gap between germline ends came to 9 bases. The CDR3 loop spans 13 amino acids. CDR3: CAIRGNDGNTIYF. CDR3 in DNA: TGTGCCATCAGGGGAAACGATGGAAACACCATATATTTT.

The J gene is TRBJ2-7, the V gene TRBV18; D gene unclear. CDR3 length: 14 residues. Germline CDR1 and CDR2: KGHSH and LQKENI. V was clipped by 3 bases and J by 5 bases, with 14 bases between them. CDR3 residues: CASSPISSRDEQYF. CDR3 bases: TGTGCCAGCTCACCTATTAGTTCTAGGGACGAGCAGTACTTC.

The J gene is TRBJ1-5, the V gene TRBV5-7; D is uncertain. TRBV5-7 is placed among ORFs of uncertain function. This CDR3 spans 15 amino acids. V gave up 4 bases and J gave up 2 bases, with 13 bases separating them. The CDR3 is CASSQSRVGNQPQHF. Here the CDR3 DNA reads TGTGCCAGCAGCCAGTCTAGGGTCGGCAATCAGCCCCAGCATTTT.

The gene calls are TRBV18 and TRBJ2-7; D unresolved. The V gene's germline CDR1 is KGHSH and CDR2 LQKENI. The CDR3 is 14 residues long. Trimming removed 2 bases from V and 2 bases from J, with 10 bases in between. CDR3 in amino acids: CASSPELGTYEQYF. Written as DNA, the CDR3 is TGTGCCAGCTCACCAGAGCTGGGGACCTACGAGCAGTACTTC.

The rearrangement joins TRBV5-4 to TRBJ2-7; D assignment may be TRBD1 or TRBD2 (5 bases each). V was cut by 4 bases and J by 3 bases, with 14 bases left in between. Germline V gives CDR1 SGHNT, CDR2 YYREEE (reference sequence). The CDR3 spans 14 residues. The CDR3 DNA sequence: TGTGCCAGCAGCCCCCGGGACGGACTCTACGAGCAGTACTTC. Protein: CASSPRDGLYEQYF.

The genes are TRBV21-1 and TRBJ2-3; TRBD1 is taken as the D call from the table, unchecked against the DNA. TRBV21-1 is a pseudogene. CDR3 length: 17 residues. CDR3 bases: TGTGCCAGCCGATCGGGGGGGGACAGGGGAAGGGCAGATACGCAGTATTTT. It encodes CASRSGGDRGRADTQYF.

The gene calls are TRBV4-3 and TRBJ2-2, with 14 bases matching TRBD2. The germline V gene has CDR1 LGHNA and CDR2 YSLEER. The CDR3 sequence is 17 residues long. Trimming at V came to 2 bases and at J to 4 bases, leaving 3 bases not matched to a gene. Here the CDR3 reads CASSQPTSGGATGELFF. DNA of the CDR3: TGCGCCAGCAGCCAACCGACTAGCGGGGGGGCCACCGGGGAGCTGTTTTTT.

This clone was seen a few times. The rearrangement uses TRBV29-1 and TRBJ2-7; 7 bases are shared with TRBD1. The CDR3 sequence is 14 residues long. Losses at the gene ends were 0 bases for V and 2 bases for J; bases not matched to a gene: 4. Germline CDR1 is SQVTM and CDR2 is ANQGSEA. For the CDR3, the DNA is TGCAGCGTTGAAGAATCAGACAGGGCCTACGAGCAGTACTTC. Amino acid sequence: CSVEESDRAYEQYF.

This clone came up a few times. This chain connects TRBV19 to TRBJ2-7; TRBD1 matches 9 bases. The CDR3 extends over 14 amino acids. V was pared by 5 bases and J by 6 bases, with 8 bases of the junction left unmatched. CDR1 is LNHDA and CDR2 is SQIVND in the germline V gene (reference sequence). CDR3 DNA sequence: TGTGCCAGTAGTCCCGGGACAGGGACGTTCGAGCAGTACTTC. It is translated as CASSPGTGTFEQYF.

The J gene is TRBJ2-3, the V gene TRBV10-3; 7 bases match TRBD2. Per germline, CDR1 ENHRY and CDR2 SYGVKD. CDR3 length equals 15 residues. V lost 5 bases to trimming and J lost 6 bases; unmatched junction nucleotides: 11. This chain's CDR3 is CAISRAGDTGDTQYF. CDR3 nucleotides: TGTGCCATCAGTCGCGCGGGAGACACCGGGGATACGCAGTATTTT.

The V call is TRBV2, the J call TRBJ1-5; tentative D call: TRBD1 (5 bases). Trimming shortened V by 6 bases and J by 6 bases, and 9 bases separated the two germline ends. The CDR3 runs to 12 residues. CDR1 and CDR2 (germline): SNHLY, FYNNEI. CDR3 protein: CASSGGVQPQHF. DNA for the CDR3: TGTGCCAGCAGCGGGGGTGTTCAGCCCCAGCATTTT.

This clone appeared a few times. The gene calls are TRBV5-6 and TRBJ2-2; D uncertain. Per germline, CDR1 SGHDT and CDR2 YYEEEE. The CDR3 totals 12 residues. V was trimmed by 2 bases and J by 6 bases, leaving 5 bases between them. The CDR3 DNA reads as TGTGCCAGCAGCTTAAGTGCCGGGGAGCTGTTTTTT. It translates to CASSLSAGELFF.

In nucleotides, the CDR3 is TGTGCCAGCAGCCTCTCAATCGGGGATCAGCCCCAGCATTTT. Translation gives CASSLSIGDQPQHF. The chain links TRBV7-2 to TRBJ1-5; D ambiguous. The CDR3 is made up of 14 amino acids. Germline values: CDR1 SGHTA, CDR2 FQGNSA. V lost 5 bases, J lost 5 bases, and 13 bases lay in between.

The chain links TRBV27 to TRBJ1-2; 9 nucleotides align to TRBD1. CDR1 is MNHEY, CDR2 SMNVEV, per germline (reference sequence). This CDR3 is built from 14 residues. Trimming at V came to 4 bases and at J to 8 bases, leaving 8 bases not matched to a gene. The CDR3 bases are TGTGCCAGCAGTTCCAACAGGGGGCCGAGGGGCTACACCTTC. Translation: CASSSNRGPRGYTF.

This clone was detected only once. J is TRBJ2-3 and V is TRBV18; tentatively, D is TRBD1 or TRBD2 (5 bases each). CDR3 size: 14 residues. CDR1 is KGHSH, CDR2 LQKENI, per germline. Trimming shortened V by 6 bases and J by 5 bases, and 15 bases separated the two germline ends. The CDR3 bases are TGTGCCAGCTCCACCACTAGGGGTCAAGATACGCAGTATTTT. It codes for CASSTTRGQDTQYF.

The chain uses TRBV7-9 and TRBJ1-6; TRBD1 might be the D (5 bases). This CDR3 spans 14 amino acids. In germline, CDR1 is SEHNR, CDR2 FQNEAQ (reference sequence). Trimming removed 6 bases from V and 9 bases from J, with 15 bases in between. The CDR3 DNA reads as TGTGCCAGCAGGTCGCAGGGAGGGAGTTCACCCCTCCACTTT. This codes for CASRSQGGSSPLHF.

The rearrangement links TRBV5-6 to TRBJ1-2; D is uncertain. Trimming removed 0 bases from V and 7 bases from J, with 7 bases in between. The CDR3 covers 12 residues. CDR1 and CDR2 from the germline V gene are SGHDT and YYEEEE. As DNA, the CDR3 is TGTGCCAGCAGCTTGGTGGAGGTTGGCTACACCTTC. Its translation: CASSLVEVGYTF.

V is TRBV4-1 and J is TRBJ2-6, with D possibly matching TRBD1 (6 bases). This CDR3 region has 17 residues. Trimming removed 3 bases at V and 0 bases at J, with 12 bases between. Per germline, CDR1 MGHRA and CDR2 YSYEKL. Here the CDR3 DNA reads TGCGCCAGCAGCCAGACCGGGACACCCTCTGGGGCCAACGTCCTGACTTTC. Protein: CASSQTGTPSGANVLTF.